This T cell receptor (beta chain) was obtained from a study of blood T cell repertoires in COVID-19. Study-level information: Whether acute or convalescent, the COVID-19 samples came from the United States, Italy and Spain.

Germline assignment: CDR1 SNHLY and CDR2 FYNNEI. The CDR3 extends over 15 amino acids. Losses at the gene ends were 1 base for V and 0 bases for J; bases not matched to a gene: 0. Original processing methods: How many nucleated cells were present was estimated from reference gene primer amplification. Profiling relied on immunoSEQ multiplex PCR, and the TCRdb table lists in-frame clones only, not all of them. The DNA was the basis for D and trimming; V, J and clone size are from that table. Of fewer than 55,000 clones listed, 86% are singletons. This receptor was taken from a woman aged 55-69 years with acute or convalescent COVID-19. J is TRBJ1-1 and V is TRBV2; 9 bases line up with TRBD1. Sequenced: peripheral blood. DNA for the CDR3: TGTGCCAGCAGTGAAGGGACAGGGGTGAACACTGAAGCTTTCTTT. Translated, it gives CASSEGTGVNTEAFF.